These T cell receptor beta chains were read from a single sample in a study of CD8 T cells in Susac syndrome. From the immunoSEQ multiplex PCR reads, TCRdb called clonotypes with MiXCR, one entry per CDR3 protein. The sample consists of about 150,000 distinct CDR3 sequences, around 95% of them appearing once. Material for sequencing was CD4+ T cells from PBMCs. The receptor source for this set is a human donor with Susac syndrome. Each CDR3 is given with its conserved first and last residue. D genes are given only for firm matches. Clone size is given for some rows only: seen once, a few or many times, or a class if the clone is expanded.

>TRBJ2-5|-|-|TRBV29-1
TGCAGCGTAGCGGGCCGGGCCACCCAGTACTTC
CSVAGRATQYF
>TRBJ2-1|-|-|TRBV6-2/TRBV6-3
TGTGCCAGCAGTTACACGGAAACGGAGCAGTTCTTC
CASSYTETEQFF
>TRBJ2-6|-|-|TRBV20-1
TGCAGGGATGGGTTTTTTAAAGGGGCCAACGTCCTGACTTTC
CRDGFFKGANVLTF
>TRBJ2-7|-|TRBD2|TRBV9
TGTGCCAGCAGCGGAGGGGACTACAGCTCCTACGAGCAGTACTTC
CASSGGDYSSYEQYF
>TRBJ1-3|-|-|TRBV29-1
TGCAGCGTTGCGTCTGGAAACACCATATATTTT
CSVASGNTIYF
>TRBJ1-6|-|-|TRBV20-1
TGCAGTGCTAGACCCACCAACACCAGCTCCTATAATTCACCCCTCCACTTT
CSARPTNTSSYNSPLHF
>TRBJ2-7|-|-|TRBV20-1
TGCAGTGCTTTGGAGGGCCGGGGATCCTACGAGCAGTACTTC
CSALEGRGSYEQYF
>TRBJ1-5|-|-|TRBV7-8
TGTGCCAGCAGCTTAGTTACAGGGTATCAGCCCCAGCATTTT
CASSLVTGYQPQHF
>TRBJ1-6|-|TRBD1|TRBV5-6
TGTGCCAGCAGCACCCAAGGACAGGCCAGGAATTCACCCCTCCACTTT
CASSTQGQARNSPLHF
>TRBJ1-2|-|-|TRBV2
TGTGCCAGCAGGGAGAGCCCATCATATGGCTACACCTTC
CASRESPSYGYTF
>TRBJ1-2|-|-|TRBV20-1
TGCAGTGCTACCGGGACACATGGCTACACCTTC
CSATGTHGYTF
>TRBJ2-5|-|-|TRBV10-3
TGTGCCATCAGGAAAGACAGGCCCCAAGAGACCCAGTACTTC
CAIRKDRPQETQYF
>TRBJ2-1|-|TRBD2|TRBV15
TGTGCCACCAGCAGGGGACTAGCGGGAGTCAATGAGCAGTTCTTC
CATSRGLAGVNEQFF
>TRBJ1-2|few|-|TRBV11-3
TGTGCCAGCAGCTTAAGGTCTGCGAACTATGGCTACACCTTC
CASSLRSANYGYTF
>TRBJ1-6|-|-|TRBV7-9
TGTGCCAGCAGCCCTACAGGAGGATCTTCACCCCTCCACTTT
CASSPTGGSSPLHF
>TRBJ2-1|-|TRBD2|TRBV3-1
TGTGCCAGCACAGGGCGGGAGGTCTACAATGAGCAGTTCTTC
CASTGREVYNEQFF
>TRBJ1-5|-|-|TRBV20-1
TGCAGTGCTAGTGCGGACAGCAATCAGCCCCAGCATTTT
CSASADSNQPQHF